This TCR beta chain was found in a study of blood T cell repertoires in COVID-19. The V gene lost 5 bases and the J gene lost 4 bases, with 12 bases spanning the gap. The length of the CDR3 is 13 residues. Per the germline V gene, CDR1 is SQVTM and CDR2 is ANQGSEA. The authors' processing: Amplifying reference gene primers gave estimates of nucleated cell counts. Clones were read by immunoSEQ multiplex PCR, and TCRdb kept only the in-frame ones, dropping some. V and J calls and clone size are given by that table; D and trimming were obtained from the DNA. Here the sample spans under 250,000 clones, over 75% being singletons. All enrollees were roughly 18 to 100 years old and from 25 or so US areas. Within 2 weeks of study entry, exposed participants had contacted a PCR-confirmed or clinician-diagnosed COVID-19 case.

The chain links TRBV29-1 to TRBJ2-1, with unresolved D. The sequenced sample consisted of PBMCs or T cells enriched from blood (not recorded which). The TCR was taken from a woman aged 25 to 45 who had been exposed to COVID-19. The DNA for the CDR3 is TGCAGCGTTATCCCTCCCTCTTACAATGAGCAGTTCTTC. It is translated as CSVIPPSYNEQFF.